The rows below give T cell receptor beta chains drawn from one sample of a study of T cell responses to AZD1222 COVID-19 vaccine. Libraries were prepared by immunoSEQ multiplex PCR; TCRdb keeps only in-frame clonotypes and omits some of them. The sample contains 120,000 to 150,000 clones, roughly 90% of which appear only once. The input for sequencing was peripheral blood, taken on day 0 of AZD1222 vaccination. The receptors were sampled from an adult in good health. CDR3s include the opening cysteine and the closing phenylalanine or tryptophan. The D gene is left open where the match is weak. Clone sizes are given selectively: once, few, many, or a class where the clone is expanded.

d_call j_call clone_size v_call cdr3_aa cdr3_nt
. TRBJ1-2 . TRBV6-5 CASSYSNRLAFYGYTF TGTGCCAGCAGTTACTCCAACAGGCTTGCGTTCTATGGCTACACCTTC
. TRBJ2-7 once TRBV18 CASSPRGGEQYF TGTGCCAGCTCACCAAGAGGAGGCGAGCAGTACTTC
. TRBJ2-5 . TRBV11-2 CASSLVQGGETQYF TGTGCCAGCAGCTTAGTACAGGGAGGAGAGACCCAGTACTTC
TRBD2 TRBJ2-3 . TRBV5-4 CASSLTSGLDTQYF TGTGCCAGCAGCTTGACTAGCGGGCTAGATACGCAGTATTTT
. TRBJ1-3 . TRBV30 CAWAPAGTGNTIYF TGTGCCTGGGCTCCCGCGGGGACTGGAAACACCATATATTTT
. TRBJ1-4 . TRBV10-3 CAISESGGLAGKLFF TGTGCCATCAGTGAGTCGGGGGGTTTGGCCGGAAAACTGTTTTTT
. TRBJ1-2 . TRBV6-5 CASSYRSSNYGYTF TGTGCCAGCAGTTACCGCAGCTCTAACTATGGCTACACCTTC
TRBD1 TRBJ1-1 . TRBV25-1 CASTEGQPGRTEAFF TGTGCCAGCACTGAGGGACAGCCCGGGAGGACTGAAGCTTTCTTT
TRBD2 TRBJ2-2 . TRBV4-1 CASSQRLATGELFF TGCGCCAGCAGCCAACGACTAGCTACTGGGGAGCTGTTTTTT
. TRBJ1-6 . TRBV4-1 CASSQVMVLAGNSPLHF TGCGCCAGCAGCCAAGTCATGGTGCTTGCGGGTAATTCACCCCTCCACTTT
TRBD2 TRBJ2-5 once TRBV4-1 CASSQGPLAGPETQYF TGCGCCAGCAGCCAAGGGCCTCTAGCGGGGCCAGAGACCCAGTACTTC
. TRBJ2-3 . TRBV27 CASRPWGLSSTDTQYF TGTGCCAGCAGACCCTGGGGGCTTTCTAGCACAGATACGCAGTATTTT
. TRBJ1-6 . TRBV7-9 CASSISRAVSYNSPLHF TGTGCCAGCAGCATTAGCCGGGCCGTCTCCTATAATTCACCCCTCCACTTT
TRBD2 TRBJ2-2 . TRBV11-2 CASSSGLAGTGELFF TGTGCCAGCAGCTCGGGACTAGCGGGGACCGGGGAGCTGTTTTTT
TRBD1 TRBJ1-3 . TRBV2 CASSPPGTGYSGNTIYF TGTGCCAGCAGTCCCCCCGGGACAGGATACTCTGGAAACACCATATATTTT
. TRBJ2-1 . TRBV10-3 CATGTLNEQFF TGTGCCACGGGGACTCTGAATGAGCAGTTCTTC
. TRBJ2-7 . TRBV10-2 CASSEGVPGEQYF TGCGCCAGCAGTGAGGGGGTACCGGGGGAGCAGTACTTC
TRBD1 TRBJ1-1 . TRBV29-1 CSVAGQGAEAFF TGCAGCGTTGCAGGACAGGGGGCTGAAGCTTTCTTT
. TRBJ1-1 . TRBV3-1/TRBV3-2 CASSQEAGAWTEAFF TGTGCCAGCAGCCAAGAGGCAGGGGCCTGGACTGAAGCTTTCTTT
TRBD1 TRBJ2-7 . TRBV11-2 CASSSDRGGEQYF TGTGCCAGCAGCTCCGACAGGGGTGGCGAGCAGTACTTC
TRBD1 TRBJ2-7 . TRBV30 CAWNYRGEQYF TGTGCCTGGAACTACAGGGGCGAGCAGTACTTC
. TRBJ2-7 . TRBV6-5 CASSYRYEQYF TGTGCCAGCAGTTATCGCTACGAGCAGTACTTC
TRBD1 TRBJ1-5 . TRBV2 CASSRDRGQRQPQHF TGTGCCAGCTCTAGGGACAGGGGGCAGCGACAGCCCCAGCATTTT
. TRBJ2-1 . TRBV19 CASIGGSRAYNEQFF TGTGCCAGTATAGGGGGGAGTCGGGCTTACAATGAGCAGTTCTTC
. TRBJ2-1 . TRBV7-8 CASSLLRDGSYNEQFF TGTGCCAGCAGCTTATTGAGGGACGGCTCCTACAATGAGCAGTTCTTC
. TRBJ1-1 . TRBV7-2 CASSLYPAGEDTEAFF TGTGCCAGCAGCCTATACCCCGCAGGGGAAGACACTGAAGCTTTCTTT
. TRBJ1-5 once TRBV20-1 CSASTGENQPQHF TGCAGTGCTAGTACGGGGGAGAATCAGCCCCAGCATTTT
. TRBJ2-1 . TRBV10-1 CASSEGVAAYNEQFF TGCGCCAGCAGTGAGGGGGTAGCGGCCTACAATGAGCAGTTCTTC
TRBD2 TRBJ2-2 . TRBV27 CASSLTSVTGELFF TGTGCCAGCAGTTTAACTAGCGTCACCGGGGAGCTGTTTTTT
TRBD2 TRBJ2-1 once TRBV10-3 CAISDPREAYNEQFF TGTGCCATCAGTGACCCCCGGGAGGCTTACAATGAGCAGTTCTTC
. TRBJ1-1 . TRBV18 CASSPTTGSTEAFF TGTGCCAGCTCACCAACTACAGGGTCCACTGAAGCTTTCTTT
TRBD2 TRBJ2-3 . TRBV7-3 CASSPYSGDTQYF TGTGCCAGCTCTCCATATAGCGGGGATACGCAGTATTTT